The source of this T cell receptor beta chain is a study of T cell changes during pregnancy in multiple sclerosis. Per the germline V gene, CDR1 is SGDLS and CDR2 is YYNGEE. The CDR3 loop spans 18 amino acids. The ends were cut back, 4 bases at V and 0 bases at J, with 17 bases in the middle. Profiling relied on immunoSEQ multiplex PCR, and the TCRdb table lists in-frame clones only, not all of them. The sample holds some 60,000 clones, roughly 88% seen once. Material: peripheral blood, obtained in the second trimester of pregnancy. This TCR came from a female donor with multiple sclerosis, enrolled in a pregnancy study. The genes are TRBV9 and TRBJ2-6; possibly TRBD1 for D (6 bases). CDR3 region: CASSPGQSFHSGANVLTF. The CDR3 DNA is TGTGCCAGCAGCCCCGGACAGAGCTTCCACTCTGGGGCCAACGTCCTGACTTTC.